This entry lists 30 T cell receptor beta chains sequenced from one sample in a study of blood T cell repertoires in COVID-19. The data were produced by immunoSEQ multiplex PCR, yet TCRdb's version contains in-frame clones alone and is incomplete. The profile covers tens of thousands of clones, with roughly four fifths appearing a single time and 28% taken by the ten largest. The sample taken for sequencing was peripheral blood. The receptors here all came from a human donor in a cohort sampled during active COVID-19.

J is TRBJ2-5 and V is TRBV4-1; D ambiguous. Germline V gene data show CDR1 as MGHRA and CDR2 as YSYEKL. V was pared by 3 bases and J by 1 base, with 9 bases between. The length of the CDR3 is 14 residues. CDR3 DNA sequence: TGCGCCAGCAGCCAGAGGCCCGGCCAAGAGACCCAGTACTTC. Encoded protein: CASSQRPGQETQYF.

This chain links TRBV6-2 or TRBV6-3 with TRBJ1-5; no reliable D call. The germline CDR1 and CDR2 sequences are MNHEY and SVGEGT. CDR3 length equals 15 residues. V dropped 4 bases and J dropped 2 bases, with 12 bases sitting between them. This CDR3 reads CASSSATGGNQPQHF. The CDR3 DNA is TGTGCCAGCAGTTCCGCAACCGGGGGCAATCAGCCCCAGCATTTT.

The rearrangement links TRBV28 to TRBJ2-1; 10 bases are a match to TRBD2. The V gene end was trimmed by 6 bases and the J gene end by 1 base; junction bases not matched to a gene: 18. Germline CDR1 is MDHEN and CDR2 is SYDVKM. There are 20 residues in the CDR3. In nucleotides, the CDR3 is TGTGCCAGCAGGGTTGGGTCGGGTGGTAGCGGGGGGACATCCTACAATGAGCAGTTCTTC. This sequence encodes CASRVGSGGSGGTSYNEQFF.

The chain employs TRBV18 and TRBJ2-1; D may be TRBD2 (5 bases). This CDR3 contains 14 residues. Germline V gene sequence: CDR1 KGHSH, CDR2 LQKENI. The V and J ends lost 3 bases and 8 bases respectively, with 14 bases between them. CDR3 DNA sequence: TGTGCCAGCTCACCGGAGACTACATCCGATGAGCAGTTCTTC. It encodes CASSPETTSDEQFF.

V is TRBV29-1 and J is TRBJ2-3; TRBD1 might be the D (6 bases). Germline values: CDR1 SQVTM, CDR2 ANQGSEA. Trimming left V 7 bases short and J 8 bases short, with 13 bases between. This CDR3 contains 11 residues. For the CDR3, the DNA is TGCAGCGCCGACAGGTGGGGTACGCAGTATTTT. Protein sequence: CSADRWGTQYF.

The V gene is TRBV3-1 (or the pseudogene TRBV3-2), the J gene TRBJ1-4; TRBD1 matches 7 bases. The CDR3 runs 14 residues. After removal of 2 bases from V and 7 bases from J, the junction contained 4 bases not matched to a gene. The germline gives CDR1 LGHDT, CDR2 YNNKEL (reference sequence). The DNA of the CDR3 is TGTGCCAGCAGCCAACGTCGGACAGGTGAAAAACTGTTTTTT. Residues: CASSQRRTGEKLFF.

The CDR3 DNA reads TGTGCCAGCAGTTACGGCAGGTTGTTGGAAAACATTCAGTACTTC. Protein product: CASSYGRLLENIQYF. The V call is TRBV6-2 or TRBV6-3, the J call TRBJ2-4; D not resolved. The ends were cut back, 2 bases at V and 5 bases at J, with 13 bases in the middle. This CDR3 region has 15 residues. Per the germline V gene, CDR1 is MNHEY and CDR2 is SVGEGT.

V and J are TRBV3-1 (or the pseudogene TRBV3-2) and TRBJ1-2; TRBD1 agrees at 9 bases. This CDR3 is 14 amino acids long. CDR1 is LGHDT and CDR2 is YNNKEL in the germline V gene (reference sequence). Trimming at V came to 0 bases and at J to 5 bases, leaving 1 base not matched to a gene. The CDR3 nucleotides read TGTGCCAGCAGCCAAGAGGACAGGGGATATGGCTACACCTTC. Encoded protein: CASSQEDRGYGYTF.

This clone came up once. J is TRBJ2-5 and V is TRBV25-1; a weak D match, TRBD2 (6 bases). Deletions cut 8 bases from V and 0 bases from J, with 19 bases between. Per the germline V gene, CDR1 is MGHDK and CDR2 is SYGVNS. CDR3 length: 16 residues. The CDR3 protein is CASGPPGLRYQETQYF. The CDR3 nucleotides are TGTGCCAGCGGGCCACCGGGACTCAGGTACCAAGAGACCCAGTACTTC.

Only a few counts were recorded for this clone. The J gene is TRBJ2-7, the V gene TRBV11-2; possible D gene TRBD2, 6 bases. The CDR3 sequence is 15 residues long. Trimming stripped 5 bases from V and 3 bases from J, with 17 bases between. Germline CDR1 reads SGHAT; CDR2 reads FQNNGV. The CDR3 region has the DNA TGTGCCAGCAGCCGCGGGTGGGGGAGGTTCTACGAGCAGTACTTC. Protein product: CASSRGWGRFYEQYF.

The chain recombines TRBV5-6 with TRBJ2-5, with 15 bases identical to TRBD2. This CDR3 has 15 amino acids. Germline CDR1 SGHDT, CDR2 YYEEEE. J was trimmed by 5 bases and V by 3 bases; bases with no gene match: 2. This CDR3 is CASSSGLAGGETQYF. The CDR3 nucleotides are TGTGCCAGCAGCTCCGGACTAGCGGGGGGGGAGACCCAGTACTTC.

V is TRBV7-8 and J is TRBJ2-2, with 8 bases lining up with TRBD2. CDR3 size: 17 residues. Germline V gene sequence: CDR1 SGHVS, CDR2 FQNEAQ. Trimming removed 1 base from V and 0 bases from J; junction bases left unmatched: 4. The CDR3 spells CASSLVAGFANTGELFF. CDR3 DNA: TGTGCCAGCAGCTTAGTAGCGGGATTCGCGAACACCGGGGAGCTGTTTTTT.

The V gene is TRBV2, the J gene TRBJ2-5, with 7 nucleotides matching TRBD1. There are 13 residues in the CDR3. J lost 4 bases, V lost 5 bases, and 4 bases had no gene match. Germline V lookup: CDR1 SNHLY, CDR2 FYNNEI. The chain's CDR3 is CASSPTGLETQYF. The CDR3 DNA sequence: TGTGCCAGCAGTCCGACAGGGTTAGAGACCCAGTACTTC.

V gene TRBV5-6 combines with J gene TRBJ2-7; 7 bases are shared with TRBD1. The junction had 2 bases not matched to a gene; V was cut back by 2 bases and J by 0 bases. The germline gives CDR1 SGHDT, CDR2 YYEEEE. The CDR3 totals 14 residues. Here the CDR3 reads CASSLQGISYEQYF. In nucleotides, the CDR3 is TGTGCCAGCAGCTTACAGGGGATCTCCTACGAGCAGTACTTC.

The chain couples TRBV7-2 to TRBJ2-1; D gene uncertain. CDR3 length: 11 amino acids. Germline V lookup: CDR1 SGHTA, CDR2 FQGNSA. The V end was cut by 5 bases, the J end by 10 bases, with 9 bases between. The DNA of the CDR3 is TGTGCCAGCAGCCCTATACGAGAGCAGTTCTTC. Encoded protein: CASSPIREQFF.

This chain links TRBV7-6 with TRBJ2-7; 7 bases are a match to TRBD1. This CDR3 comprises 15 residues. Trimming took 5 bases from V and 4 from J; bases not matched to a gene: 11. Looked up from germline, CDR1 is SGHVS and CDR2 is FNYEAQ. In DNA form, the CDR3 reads TGTGCCAGCAGCGATAGACAGGGTATCTCGTACGAGCAGTACTTC. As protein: CASSDRQGISYEQYF.

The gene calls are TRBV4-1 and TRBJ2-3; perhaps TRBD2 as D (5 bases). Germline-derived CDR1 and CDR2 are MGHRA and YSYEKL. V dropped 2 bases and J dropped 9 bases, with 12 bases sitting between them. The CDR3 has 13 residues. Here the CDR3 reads CASSQIPPSTQYF. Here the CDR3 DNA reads TGCGCCAGCAGCCAAATTCCTCCTAGCACGCAGTATTTT.

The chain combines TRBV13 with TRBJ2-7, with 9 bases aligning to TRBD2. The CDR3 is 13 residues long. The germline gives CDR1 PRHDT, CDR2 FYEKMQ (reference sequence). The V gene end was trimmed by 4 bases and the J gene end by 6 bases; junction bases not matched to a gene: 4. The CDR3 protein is CASSSGLAVEQYF. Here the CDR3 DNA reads TGTGCCAGCAGCTCGGGACTAGCAGTCGAGCAGTACTTC.

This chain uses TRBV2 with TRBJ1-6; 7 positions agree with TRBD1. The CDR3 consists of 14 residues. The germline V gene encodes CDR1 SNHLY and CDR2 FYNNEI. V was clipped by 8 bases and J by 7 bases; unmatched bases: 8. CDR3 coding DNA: TGTGCCAGCCAGGGGGGCAGGGGAAATTCACCCCTCCACTTT. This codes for CASQGGRGNSPLHF.

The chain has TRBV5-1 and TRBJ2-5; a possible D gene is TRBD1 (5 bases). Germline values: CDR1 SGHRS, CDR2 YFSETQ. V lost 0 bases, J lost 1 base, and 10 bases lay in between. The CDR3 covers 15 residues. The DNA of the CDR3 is TGCGCCAGCAGCTTGGAAGGCAGGGCCCAAGAGACCCAGTACTTC. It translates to CASSLEGRAQETQYF.

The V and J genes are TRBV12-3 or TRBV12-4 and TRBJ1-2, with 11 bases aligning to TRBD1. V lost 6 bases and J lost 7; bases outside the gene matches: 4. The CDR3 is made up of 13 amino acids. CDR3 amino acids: CASRGQGAPGYTF. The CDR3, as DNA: TGTGCCAGCAGAGGACAGGGGGCGCCTGGCTACACCTTC.

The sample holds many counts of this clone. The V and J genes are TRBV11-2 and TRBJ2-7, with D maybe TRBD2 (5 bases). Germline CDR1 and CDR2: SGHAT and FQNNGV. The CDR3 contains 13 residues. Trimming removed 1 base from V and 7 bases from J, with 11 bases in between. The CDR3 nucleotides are TGTGCCAGCAGCTTAGTGAGGGTCGGGGAGCAGTACTTC. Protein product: CASSLVRVGEQYF. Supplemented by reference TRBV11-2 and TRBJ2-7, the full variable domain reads EAGVAQSPRYKIIEKRQSVAFWCNPISGHATLYWYQQILGQGPKLLIQFQNNGVVDDSQLPKDRFSAERLKGVDSTLKIQPAKLEDSAVYLCASSLVRVGEQYFGPGTRLTVT.

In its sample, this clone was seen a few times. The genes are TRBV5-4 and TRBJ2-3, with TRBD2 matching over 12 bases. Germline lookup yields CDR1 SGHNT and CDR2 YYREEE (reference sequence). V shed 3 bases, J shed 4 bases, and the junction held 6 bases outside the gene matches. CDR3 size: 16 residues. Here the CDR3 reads CASSSTSGGVADTQYF. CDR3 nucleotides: TGTGCCAGCAGCTCGACTAGCGGGGGAGTAGCAGATACGCAGTATTTT.

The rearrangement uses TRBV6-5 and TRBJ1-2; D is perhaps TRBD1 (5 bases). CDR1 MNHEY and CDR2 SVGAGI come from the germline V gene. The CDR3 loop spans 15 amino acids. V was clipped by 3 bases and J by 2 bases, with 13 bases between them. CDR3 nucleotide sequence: TGTGCCAGCAGTTATTCCAGGGTCATCAACTATGGCTACACCTTC. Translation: CASSYSRVINYGYTF.

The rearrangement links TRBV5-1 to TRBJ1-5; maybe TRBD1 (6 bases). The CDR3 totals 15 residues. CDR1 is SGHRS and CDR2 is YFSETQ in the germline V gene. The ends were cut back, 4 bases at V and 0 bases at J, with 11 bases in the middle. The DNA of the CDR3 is TGCGCCAGCAGCCCGTGGGGGCATAGCAATCAGCCCCAGCATTTT. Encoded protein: CASSPWGHSNQPQHF.

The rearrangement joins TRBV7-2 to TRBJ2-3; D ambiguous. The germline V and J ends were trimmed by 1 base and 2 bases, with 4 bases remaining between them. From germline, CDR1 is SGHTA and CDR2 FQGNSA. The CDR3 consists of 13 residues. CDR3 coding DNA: TGTGCCAGCAGCTTAGAACTCACAGATACGCAGTATTTT. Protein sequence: CASSLELTDTQYF.

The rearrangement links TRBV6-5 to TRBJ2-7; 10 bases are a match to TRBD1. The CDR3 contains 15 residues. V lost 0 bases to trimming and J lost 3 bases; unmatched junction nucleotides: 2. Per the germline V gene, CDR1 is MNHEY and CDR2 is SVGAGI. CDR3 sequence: CASSYSRDRGYEQYF. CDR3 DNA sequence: TGTGCCAGCAGTTACTCTCGGGACAGGGGCTACGAGCAGTACTTC.

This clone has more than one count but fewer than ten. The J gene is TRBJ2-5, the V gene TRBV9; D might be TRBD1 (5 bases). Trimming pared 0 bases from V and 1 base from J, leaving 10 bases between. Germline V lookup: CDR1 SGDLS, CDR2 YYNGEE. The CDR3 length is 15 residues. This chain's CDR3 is CASSVVGHLQETQYF. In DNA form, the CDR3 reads TGTGCCAGCAGCGTAGTAGGACACCTCCAAGAGACCCAGTACTTC.

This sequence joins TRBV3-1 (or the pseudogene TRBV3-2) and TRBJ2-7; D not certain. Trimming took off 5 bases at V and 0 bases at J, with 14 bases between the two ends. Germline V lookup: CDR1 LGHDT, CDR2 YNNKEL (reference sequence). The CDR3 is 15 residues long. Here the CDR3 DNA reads TGTGCCAGCAGCGAAGGATTCTCGAGCTCCTACGAGCAGTACTTC. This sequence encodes CASSEGFSSSYEQYF.

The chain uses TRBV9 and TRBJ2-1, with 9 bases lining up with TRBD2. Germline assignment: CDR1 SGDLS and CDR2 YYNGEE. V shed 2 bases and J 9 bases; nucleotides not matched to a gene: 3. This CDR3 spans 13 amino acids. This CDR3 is CASSVGTSSEQFF. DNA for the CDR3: TGTGCCAGCAGCGTCGGGACTAGCTCTGAGCAGTTCTTC.